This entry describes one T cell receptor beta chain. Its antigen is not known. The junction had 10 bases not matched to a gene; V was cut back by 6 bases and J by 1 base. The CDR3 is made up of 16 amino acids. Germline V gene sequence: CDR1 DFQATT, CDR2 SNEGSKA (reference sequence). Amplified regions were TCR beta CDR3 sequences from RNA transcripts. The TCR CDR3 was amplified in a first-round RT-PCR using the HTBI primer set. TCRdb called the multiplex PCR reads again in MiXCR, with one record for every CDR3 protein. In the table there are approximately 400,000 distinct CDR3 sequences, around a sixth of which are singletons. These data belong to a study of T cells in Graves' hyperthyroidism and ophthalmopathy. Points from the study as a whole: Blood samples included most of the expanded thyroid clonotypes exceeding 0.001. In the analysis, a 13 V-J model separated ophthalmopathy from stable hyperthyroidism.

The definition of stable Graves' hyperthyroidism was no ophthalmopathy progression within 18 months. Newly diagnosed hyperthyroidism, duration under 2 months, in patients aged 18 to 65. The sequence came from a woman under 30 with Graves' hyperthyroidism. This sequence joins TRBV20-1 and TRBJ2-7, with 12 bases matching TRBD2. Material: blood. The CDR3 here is CSAAGTSGSTSYEQYF. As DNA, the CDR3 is TGCAGTGCGGCCGGGACTAGCGGGTCCACTTCCTACGAGCAGTACTTC.